This T cell receptor beta chain was recorded in a study of T cell clusters in autoimmune cytopenias (dated by TCRdb to the late 2010s). With regard to the full study: Per sample, TRB sequencing gave a median depth of about 49,000 reads and a median of approximately 2,500 distinct TRB clonotypes. The study was designed to test whether a disease-specific immune repertoire signature usable as a blood-based biomarker is carried by autoimmune cytopenia patients. Alongside healthy, CLL and autoimmune hepatitis controls, autoimmune cytopenia patients had their peripheral blood TRB and IGH repertoires sequenced at active disease and again during treatment follow-up.

CDR1 and CDR2 were assigned from the germline V gene (reference sequence) as DFQATT and SNEGSKA. Counted from cysteine to phenylalanine, this CDR3 has 12 amino acids. No coding sequence is recorded. To amplify TRB rearrangements, a touch-down multiplex PCR protocol was run with the TRB-A and TRB-B primer pools combined in a single tube. Illumina adapters and sample indices were added to the amplicons through two consecutive PCR reactions using Phusion HS II polymerase. Amplicons were gel-purified with the NucleoSpin Gel and PCR Clean-up kit, then quantified by Qubit and quality-checked on an Agilent 2100 Bioanalyzer. Sequencing of the libraries was done on an Illumina MiSeq with paired-end, single-indexed, 600-cycle runs. As for how the authors treated the data: MiXCR version 2.1.12 with the default MiXCR reference library was used to align and assemble TRB reads. A clone was defined by each unique CDR3 nucleotide sequence, and analysis was restricted to productive sequences with at least two reads. Repertoire diversity was assessed with alpha-parameterized diversity profiles (alpha 0 to 5), including the Shannon (alpha 1) and Simpson (alpha 2) indices, which were computed with an R script. Combinatorial TRB VJ usage was computed with the tcR package and compared between cohorts by principal component analysis with ade4. Using GLIPH, TCRbeta CDR3s were clustered on pairs of cohorts matched for age and read depth, and a Wilcoxon test was used to compare cluster frequencies. After the reads were reprocessed by TCRdb, one entry was made per CDR3 protein sequence, with no DNA. TCRdb's processing, not the study's, gives the V and J calls here. The sample's table covers about 2,800 distinct CDR3 sequences. More than 20% of the sample is held by the ten biggest clonotypes.

The paper as a whole reports these results and caveats: GLIPH results suggested that primary autoimmune cytopenia patients were missing physiological T cell clusters, with 50 or so clusters found only in healthy donors compared with fewer than 20 found only in patients. The cluster-lack signature was not observed for secondary cytopenia versus CLL, as the signature was apparently masked by the dominant lymphoma-associated repertoire. TRB repertoire shifts, with less even repertoires in secondary cytopenia and CLL, mostly reflected lymphoma bias rather than autoimmunity. Healthy donors had almost three times as many exclusive TRB clusters as active autoimmune hepatitis patients, a finding consistent with an autoimmunity-wide signature. The T cell clusters were defined only in silico, and the functional role of the clusters was left to be validated experimentally.

TRB amplification used approximately 250 ng of peripheral blood genomic DNA, 41,000 or so genome equivalents, per sample. This clonotype counts as medium-sized (0.01 to 0.1%) based on its frequency; no count is recorded. Its antigen is still unknown. The receptor's source is a human donor with an autoimmune cytopenia or autoimmune hepatitis (not recorded which). The sample consisted of peripheral blood. The chain uses TRBV20-1 and TRBJ1-1. CDR3 loop: CSAPRRFTEAFF.